Each of the 16 T cell receptor beta chains below was sequenced from the same sample in a study of OX40 agonist ivuxolimab in advanced cancers. Using immunoSEQ multiplex PCR, the repertoire was profiled, and TCRdb retains in-frame clones only, with some absent. Of about 31,000 clones in the sample, approximately 90% are singletons; the top ten hold roughly 40%. The sample was CD4+ or CD8+ T cells sorted from blood, taken in a trial of the OX40 agonist ivuxolimab. These receptors were taken from an adult with an advanced solid tumor such as melanoma, head and neck, liver or kidney cancer.

The chain uses TRBV18 and TRBJ2-4; TRBD2 is a possible D gene (5 bases). Germline V CDR1 and CDR2: KGHSH, LQKENI. V was pared by 0 bases and J by 8 bases, with 11 bases between. The CDR3 has 14 residues. CDR3 sequence (DNA): TGTGCCAGCTCACCACCGGGGAGTTTTCACATTCAGTACTTC. Translated, it gives CASSPPGSFHIQYF.

This rearrangement joins TRBV27 to TRBJ1-5; the D is unclear. V lost 1 base, J lost 7 bases, and 11 bases lay in between. Germline V CDR1 and CDR2: MNHEY, SMNVEV (reference sequence). The CDR3 totals 14 residues. The CDR3 here is CASSLFYTEQPQHF. The CDR3 bases are TGTGCCAGCAGTTTATTCTACACAGAGCAGCCCCAGCATTTT.

This chain joins TRBV7-9 and TRBJ2-1, with 8 nucleotides matching TRBD1. Unmatched junction bases numbered 8, after V lost 3 bases and J lost 7 bases. The CDR3 has 15 amino acids. Germline assignment: CDR1 SEHNR and CDR2 FQNEAQ (reference sequence). CDR3 nucleotide sequence: TGTGCCAGCAGCTTGGGGCAGGGGGCAACGAATGAGCAGTTCTTC. This codes for CASSLGQGATNEQFF.

This chain links TRBV11-2 with TRBJ2-7; 9 positions match TRBD2. Trimming removed 8 bases from V and 0 bases from J; junction bases left unmatched: 8. CDR1 SGHAT and CDR2 FQNNGV come from the germline V gene. This CDR3 is built from 15 residues. The CDR3 is CASRLLAGRSYEQYF. CDR3 nucleotide sequence: TGTGCCAGCCGCCTACTAGCGGGCCGCTCCTACGAGCAGTACTTC.

This clone was found once. The J gene is TRBJ2-7, the V gene TRBV10-3; D remains ambiguous. V shed 6 bases and J shed 1 base, with 7 bases lying between them. In germline, CDR1 is ENHRY, CDR2 SYGVKD. This CDR3 spans 12 amino acids. The CDR3 is CAIRTHSYEQYF. CDR3 in DNA: TGTGCCATCAGGACCCATTCCTACGAGCAGTACTTC.

V and J are TRBV2 and TRBJ2-2, with D possibly being TRBD2 (6 bases). The CDR3 consists of 16 residues. CDR1 SNHLY and CDR2 FYNNEI come from the germline V gene. V was cut by 2 bases and J by 1 base, with 11 bases left in between. CDR3 coding DNA: TGTGCCAGCAGTGAAATCCCAGCGGGGAACACCGGGGAGCTGTTTTTT. Translated, it gives CASSEIPAGNTGELFF.

V usage is TRBV27 and J usage is TRBJ2-7; TRBD2 matches 12 bases. The CDR3 spans 17 residues. The J segment lost 4 bases and the V segment lost 4 bases, leaving 11 bases of the junction unmatched. In germline, CDR1 is MNHEY, CDR2 SMNVEV (reference sequence). CDR3 bases: TGTGCCAGCAGTTCGGGACTAGCGGGCCTAGGGAAGTACGAGCAGTACTTC. This translates into CASSSGLAGLGKYEQYF.

V and J are TRBV4-3 and TRBJ1-2; 7 positions match TRBD1. The CDR3 contains 15 residues. Losses at the gene ends were 1 base for V and 4 bases for J; bases not matched to a gene: 6. Germline V gene data show CDR1 as LGHNA and CDR2 as YSLEER. CDR3 DNA sequence: TGCGCCAGCAGCCAAGGAGGGGACAGTACCTATGGCTACACCTTC. As protein: CASSQGGDSTYGYTF.

The rearrangement uses TRBV6-1 and TRBJ2-1; D may correspond to TRBD1 or TRBD2 (5 bases each). Germline V lookup: CDR1 MNHNS, CDR2 SASEGT. The V gene lost 3 bases and the J gene lost 2 bases, with 14 bases spanning the gap. This CDR3 region has 16 residues. The CDR3 loop is CASSDEIRDAYNEQFF. CDR3 in DNA: TGTGCCAGCAGTGACGAAATCCGGGACGCCTACAATGAGCAGTTCTTC.

The sample holds a few counts of this clone. The genes are TRBV11-2 and TRBJ1-1; D unresolved. CDR1 is SGHAT and CDR2 is FQNNGV in the germline V gene. The CDR3 is 11 residues long. With 0 bases removed from V and 4 bases from J, the gap between germline ends came to 0 bases. The CDR3 here is CASSLDTEAFF. The CDR3 bases are TGTGCCAGCAGCTTAGACACTGAAGCTTTCTTT. Looking up the rest from reference TRBV11-2 and TRBJ1-1 gives the full variable domain: EAGVAQSPRYKIIEKRQSVAFWCNPISGHATLYWYQQILGQGPKLLIQFQNNGVVDDSQLPKDRFSAERLKGVDSTLKIQPAKLEDSAVYLCASSLDTEAFFGQGTRLTVV.

V is TRBV9 and J is TRBJ1-2; D gene uncertain. The CDR3 consists of 14 residues. Per the germline V gene, CDR1 is SGDLS and CDR2 is YYNGEE. V was shortened by 0 bases and J by 7 bases, with 13 bases between the two germline ends. CDR3 in DNA: TGTGCCAGCAGCGTAGGGGAAGGGTTCCTTGGCTACACCTTC. Translation: CASSVGEGFLGYTF.

This chain uses TRBV4-1 with TRBJ2-5, with 14 bases fitting TRBD2. The CDR3 sequence is 17 residues long. J was trimmed by 5 bases and V by 1 base; bases with no gene match: 6. The germline V gene encodes CDR1 MGHRA and CDR2 YSYEKL. The CDR3 here is CASSQGGTSGRQETQYF. CDR3 DNA: TGCGCCAGCAGCCAAGGGGGGACTAGCGGGAGACAGGAGACCCAGTACTTC.

The CDR3 protein is CASSLYPAGDFYEQFF. In nucleotides, the CDR3 is TGTGCCAGCAGCTTATACCCAGCGGGAGATTTCTATGAGCAGTTCTTC. The chain links TRBV7-3 to TRBJ2-1, with 8 bases matching TRBD2. Looked up from germline, CDR1 is SGHTA and CDR2 is FQGTGA. The CDR3 is 16 amino acids. Trimming removed 2 bases from V and 8 bases from J; junction bases left unmatched: 11.

This chain links TRBV28 with TRBJ2-7; the match to TRBD1 covers 10 bases. CDR3 length: 14 amino acids. Unmatched junction bases numbered 3, after V lost 4 bases and J lost 3 bases. The germline V gene encodes CDR1 MDHEN and CDR2 SYDVKM. CDR3 sequence reads: CASSSRDRGYEQYF. DNA for the CDR3: TGTGCCAGCAGTTCCCGGGACAGGGGCTACGAGCAGTACTTC.

The chain links TRBV12-1 to TRBJ1-2. TRBV12-1 is noted as a pseudogene. This CDR3 comprises 13 residues. The CDR3 DNA reads as TGTGCCAGCAGCTTAGTGTGGGGATGCGGCTACACCTTC. Translated: CASSLVWGCGYTF.

The CDR3 protein is CASSRGPNYGYTF. The CDR3 region has the DNA TGCGCCAGCAGTCGGGGGCCAAACTATGGCTACACCTTC. J is TRBJ1-2 and V is TRBV5-1; TRBD1 might be the D (6 bases). Per germline, CDR1 SGHRS and CDR2 YFSETQ. The CDR3 spans 13 residues. Trimming left V 5 bases short and J 2 bases short, with 10 bases between.